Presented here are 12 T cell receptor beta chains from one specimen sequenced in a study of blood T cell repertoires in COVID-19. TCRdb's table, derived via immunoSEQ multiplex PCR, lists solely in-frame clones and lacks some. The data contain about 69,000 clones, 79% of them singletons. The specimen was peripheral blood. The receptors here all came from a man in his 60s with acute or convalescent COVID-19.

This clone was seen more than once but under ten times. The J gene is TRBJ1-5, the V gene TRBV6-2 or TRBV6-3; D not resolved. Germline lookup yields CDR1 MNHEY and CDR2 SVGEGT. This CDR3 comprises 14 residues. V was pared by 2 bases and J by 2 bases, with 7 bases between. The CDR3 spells CASSYVGGNQPQHF. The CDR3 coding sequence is TGTGCCAGCAGTTACGTCGGGGGCAATCAGCCCCAGCATTTT.

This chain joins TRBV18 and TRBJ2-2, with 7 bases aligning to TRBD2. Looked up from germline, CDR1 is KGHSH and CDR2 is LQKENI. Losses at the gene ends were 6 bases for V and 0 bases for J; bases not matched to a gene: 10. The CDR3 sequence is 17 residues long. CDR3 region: CASSPTGGRTNTGELFF. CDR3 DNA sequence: TGTGCCAGCTCGCCGACGGGAGGTAGGACGAACACCGGGGAGCTGTTTTTT.

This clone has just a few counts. The CDR3 sequence is CASSSQQGVNNEQFF. The DNA of the CDR3 is TGTGCCAGCAGCTCCCAACAGGGGGTTAACAATGAGCAGTTCTTC. V is TRBV7-2 and J is TRBJ2-1; TRBD1 agrees at 8 bases. Germline CDR1 is SGHTA and CDR2 is FQGNSA. The V and J ends lost 4 bases and 5 bases, in that order; junction bases with no gene match: 7. There are 15 residues in the CDR3.

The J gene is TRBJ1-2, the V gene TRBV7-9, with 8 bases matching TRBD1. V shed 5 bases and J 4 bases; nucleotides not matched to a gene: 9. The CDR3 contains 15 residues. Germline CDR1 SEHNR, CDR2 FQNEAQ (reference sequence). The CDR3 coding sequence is TGTGCCAGCAGCCACAGGGGGGACGGAGTCTATGGCTACACCTTC. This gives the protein CASSHRGDGVYGYTF. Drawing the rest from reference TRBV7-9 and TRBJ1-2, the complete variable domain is DTGVSQNPRHKITKRGQNVTFRCDPISEHNRLYWYRQTLGQGPEFLTYFQNEAQLEKSRLLSDRFSAERPKGSFSTLEIQRTEQGDSAMYLCASSHRGDGVYGYTFGSGTRLTVV.

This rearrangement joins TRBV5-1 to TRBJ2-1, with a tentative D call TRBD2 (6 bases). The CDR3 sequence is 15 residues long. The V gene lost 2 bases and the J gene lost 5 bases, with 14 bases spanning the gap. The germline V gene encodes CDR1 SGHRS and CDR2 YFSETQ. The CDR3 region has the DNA TGCGCCAGCAGCTTCGGAGGGCGGGGTAACAATGAGCAGTTCTTC. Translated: CASSFGGRGNNEQFF.

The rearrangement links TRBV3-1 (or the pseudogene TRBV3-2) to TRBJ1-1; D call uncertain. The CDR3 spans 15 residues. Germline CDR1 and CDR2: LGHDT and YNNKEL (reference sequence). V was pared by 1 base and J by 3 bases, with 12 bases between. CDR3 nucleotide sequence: TGTGCCAGCAGCCAAGTTGTGGCCAGTGACACTGAAGCTTTCTTT. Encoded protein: CASSQVVASDTEAFF.

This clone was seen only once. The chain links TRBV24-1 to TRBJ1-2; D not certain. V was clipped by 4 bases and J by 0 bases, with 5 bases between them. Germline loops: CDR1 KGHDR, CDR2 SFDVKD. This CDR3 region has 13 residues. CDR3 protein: CATSDSANYGYTF. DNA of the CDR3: TGTGCCACCAGTGACAGTGCTAACTATGGCTACACCTTC.

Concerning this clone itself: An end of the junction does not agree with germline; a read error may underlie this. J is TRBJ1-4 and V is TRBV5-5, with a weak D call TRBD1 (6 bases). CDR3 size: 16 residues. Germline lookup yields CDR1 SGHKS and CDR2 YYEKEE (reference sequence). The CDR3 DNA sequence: TGTGCCAGCCTAAATATTGACGGGACAACAAATGAAAAACTGTTTTTT. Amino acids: CASLNIDGTTNEKLFF. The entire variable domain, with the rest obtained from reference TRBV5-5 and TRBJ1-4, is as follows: DAGVTQSPTHLIKTRGQQVTLRCSPISGHKSVSWYQQVLGQGPQFIFQYYEKEERGRGNFPDRFSARQFPNYSSELNVNALLLGDSALYLCASLNIDGTTNEKLFFGSGTQLSVL.

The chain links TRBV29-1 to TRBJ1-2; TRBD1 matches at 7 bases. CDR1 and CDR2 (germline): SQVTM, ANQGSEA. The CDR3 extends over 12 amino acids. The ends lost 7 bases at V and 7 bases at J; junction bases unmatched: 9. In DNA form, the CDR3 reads TGCAGCGCTATACAGGGGCCTTCTGGCTACACCTTC. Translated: CSAIQGPSGYTF.

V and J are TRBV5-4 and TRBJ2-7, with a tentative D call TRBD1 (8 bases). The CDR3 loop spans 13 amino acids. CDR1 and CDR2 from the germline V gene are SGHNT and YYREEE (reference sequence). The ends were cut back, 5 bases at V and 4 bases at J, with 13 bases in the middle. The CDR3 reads CASRAGQEYEQYF. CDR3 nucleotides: TGTGCCAGCAGAGCGGGACAGGAGTACGAGCAGTACTTC. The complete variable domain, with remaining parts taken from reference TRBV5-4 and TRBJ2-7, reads ETGVTQSPTHLIKTRGQQVTLRCSSQSGHNTVSWYQQALGQGPQFIFQYYREEENGRGNFPPRFSGLQFPNYSSELNVNALELDDSALYLCASRAGQEYEQYFGPGTRLTVT.

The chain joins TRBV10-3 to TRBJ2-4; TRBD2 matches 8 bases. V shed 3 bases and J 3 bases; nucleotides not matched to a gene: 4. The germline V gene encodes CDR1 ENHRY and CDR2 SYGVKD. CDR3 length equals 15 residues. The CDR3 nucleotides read TGTGCCATCAGTGATAAGGGACTAGGCAAAAACATTCAGTACTTC. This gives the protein CAISDKGLGKNIQYF.

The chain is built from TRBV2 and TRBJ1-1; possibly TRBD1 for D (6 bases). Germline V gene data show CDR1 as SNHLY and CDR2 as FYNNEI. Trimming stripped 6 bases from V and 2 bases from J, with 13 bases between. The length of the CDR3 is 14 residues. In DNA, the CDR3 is TGTGCCAGCAGGTACAGGGAGTCAAACACTGAAGCTTTCTTT. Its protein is CASRYRESNTEAFF.